The rows below give T cell receptor beta chains drawn from one sample of a study of blood T cell repertoires in COVID-19. Assay used: immunoSEQ multiplex PCR; TCRdb lists only in-frame clones, some missing. The table lists around 100,000 clones, less than 95% of them singletons. Material for sequencing was peripheral blood. The source of these receptors is a human donor with active COVID-19. The donor label of this sample is uncertain. The CDR3 runs from the conserved cysteine through the conserved F or W. Each record gives: D gene, clone size, J gene, V gene, CDR3 DNA, CDR3 protein. A D gene is named only where the DNA matches it firmly. The size entry is marked missing in some rows and otherwise reads once, few, many or a size class.

D gene: .; clone size: .; J gene: TRBJ1-2; V gene: TRBV18; CDR3 DNA: TGTGCCAGCTCTCTTGGGACTACTGCTAACTATGGCTACACCTTC; CDR3 protein: CASSLGTTANYGYTF
D gene: TRBD1; clone size: .; J gene: TRBJ2-7; V gene: TRBV5-1; CDR3 DNA: TGCGCCAGCAGTTTGGACAGGGCTTACGAGCAGTACTTC; CDR3 protein: CASSLDRAYEQYF
D gene: .; clone size: .; J gene: TRBJ1-1; V gene: TRBV19; CDR3 DNA: TGTGCCAGTAGTATAATAGGGGACACTGAAGCTTTCTTT; CDR3 protein: CASSIIGDTEAFF
D gene: .; clone size: .; J gene: TRBJ1-3; V gene: TRBV6-2/TRBV6-3; CDR3 DNA: TGTGCCAGCAGTTTGCAGGGTTCGGGTGGAAACACCATATATTTT; CDR3 protein: CASSLQGSGGNTIYF
D gene: .; clone size: .; J gene: TRBJ1-1; V gene: TRBV6-5; CDR3 DNA: TGTGCCAGCAGTCAAAACGGGATCAAAAACACTGAAGCTTTCTTT; CDR3 protein: CASSQNGIKNTEAFF
D gene: .; clone size: .; J gene: TRBJ1-3; V gene: TRBV7-2; CDR3 DNA: TGTGCCAGCAGCTTTCCCGCGGGAAACACCATATATTTT; CDR3 protein: CASSFPAGNTIYF
D gene: .; clone size: .; J gene: TRBJ1-4; V gene: TRBV19; CDR3 DNA: TGTGCCAGTAGATTGGGCCAAGGCCAGGGGGAAAAACTGTTTTTT; CDR3 protein: CASRLGQGQGEKLFF
D gene: .; clone size: .; J gene: TRBJ1-1; V gene: TRBV19; CDR3 DNA: TGTGCCAGTTCTAATCGGGGGGGTAAAGCTTTCTTT; CDR3 protein: CASSNRGGKAFF
D gene: .; clone size: many; J gene: TRBJ2-7; V gene: TRBV19; CDR3 DNA: TGTGCCAGTAGTATGGGGCAGCCCTACGAGCAGTACTTC; CDR3 protein: CASSMGQPYEQYF
D gene: TRBD1; clone size: once; J gene: TRBJ2-7; V gene: TRBV6-1; CDR3 DNA: TGTGCCAGCAGTGAGGTGGCAGGGGGCGCAAAATACGAGCAGTACTTC; CDR3 protein: CASSEVAGGAKYEQYF
D gene: TRBD2; clone size: .; J gene: TRBJ2-2; V gene: TRBV4-2; CDR3 DNA: TGTGCCAGCAGCCAAGTTATGCCCCGGACTAGCGGGGCCGGGGAGCTGTTTTTT; CDR3 protein: CASSQVMPRTSGAGELFF
D gene: .; clone size: .; J gene: TRBJ2-5; V gene: TRBV11-2; CDR3 DNA: TGTGCCAGCAGCTTCGCGGGGTTTAAGGAGACCCAGTACTTC; CDR3 protein: CASSFAGFKETQYF
D gene: .; clone size: .; J gene: TRBJ1-5; V gene: TRBV25-1; CDR3 DNA: TGTGCCAGCAGTGAATCGGGGGACAATCAGCCCCAGCATTTT; CDR3 protein: CASSESGDNQPQHF
D gene: TRBD2; clone size: .; J gene: TRBJ2-1; V gene: TRBV24-1; CDR3 DNA: TGTGCCACCAGTGATGAGAGCGGGGGGGCCTACTCCTACAATGAGCAGTTCTTC; CDR3 protein: CATSDESGGAYSYNEQFF
D gene: .; clone size: .; J gene: TRBJ1-2; V gene: TRBV6-5; CDR3 DNA: TGTGCCAGCAGCCGGACAGACGCTAACTATGGCTACACCTTC; CDR3 protein: CASSRTDANYGYTF